Below, one T cell receptor beta chain is given with its context. What it recognizes is unknown. The data derive from a study of T cells in Graves' hyperthyroidism and ophthalmopathy. The wider study: Peripheral blood was acquired at first diagnosis, ahead of any therapy whatsoever. Findings of the study overall: A model built on 13 V-J features separated ophthalmopathy from stable hyperthyroidism.

PBMCs came from 7.5 to 10 ml fresh peripheral blood. It was RNA transcripts that yielded the amplified TCR beta CDR3 regions. The TCR CDR3 first-round RT-PCR relied on the HTBI primer set. TCRdb re-analysed the multiplex PCR reads in MiXCR, keeping a single row per CDR3 protein. The sample lists about 380,000 distinct CDR3 sequences; under 20% were seen once. V shed 4 bases and J shed 10 bases, with 20 bases lying between them. Germline loops: CDR1 SGHRS, CDR2 YFSETQ. This CDR3 is built from 14 residues. The sequencing input was blood. The rearrangement joins TRBV5-1 to TRBJ1-2; the D gene is possibly TRBD1 (5 bases). This receptor was obtained from a man aged 18 to 29 with Graves' ophthalmopathy. The CDR3 DNA reads as TGCGCCAGCAGCCCAGTGGGGGGAGGAAATGACTACACCTTC. As protein: CASSPVGGGNDYTF.